This T cell receptor beta chain is from a study of blood T cells in healthy people across ages. This clonotype has just a few counts. Its target is unknown. This CDR3 contains 10 residues. V was cut by 7 bases and J by 10 bases, with 8 bases left in between. Germline values: CDR1 MNHEY, CDR2 SVGEGT. Study-wide results and caveats: What prevented conclusive comparison of naive and antigen-experienced cells was that PBMCs were unsorted. Estimated diversity, derived from one million T cells, was regarded as an underestimate. Diversity of TCR beta per million T cells declined in a roughly linear way with age.

The authors ran a second PCR of roughly 6 to 12 cycles using a sample-barcoded 5' primer and a J-beta primer mix. There were at least 2.5 million CDR3-containing paired-end reads obtained from each sample. TCRdb analysed the 5' RACE reads with MiXCR anew, one entry per CDR3 protein. The sample lists approximately 810,000 distinct CDR3 sequences; about 37% were seen once. The sequenced sample was blood. The V call is TRBV6-2 or TRBV6-3, the J call TRBJ2-1, with no clear D. The TCR comes from a man aged 18 to 29 in good health. This chain's CDR3 is CASNRYEQFF. The CDR3, as DNA: TGTGCCAGCAATAGGTACGAGCAGTTCTTC.